One and the same sample provided the 14 T cell receptor beta chains below, sequenced in a study of cytomegalovirus exposure and HLA in healthy donors. The PCR was carried out with 60 Vbeta primers and 13 Jbeta primers. Libraries were prepared by immunoSEQ multiplex PCR; TCRdb keeps only in-frame clonotypes and omits some of them. The sample includes some 210,000 clones, roughly 80% seen only once; the top ten take 3.8%. What was sequenced was PBMCs. All receptors derive from a male donor in good health and CMV-seronegative.

The CDR3 spells CASSLVVGGSLSNEQFF. In nucleotides, the CDR3 is TGTGCCAGCAGCTTAGTGGTAGGCGGGAGCCTCAGTAATGAGCAGTTCTTC. This sequence joins TRBV11-3 and TRBJ2-1, with 7 nucleotides matching TRBD2. V was pared by 1 base and J by 7 bases, with 13 bases of the junction left unmatched. This CDR3 region has 17 residues. The germline gives CDR1 SGHNT, CDR2 YENEEA.

Only one count was recorded for this clone. This sequence joins TRBV4-1 and TRBJ1-2, with D possibly matching TRBD1 (6 bases). CDR1 is MGHRA, CDR2 YSYEKL, per germline. This CDR3 spans 14 amino acids. V lost 4 bases, J lost 4 bases, and 13 bases lay in between. CDR3 nucleotide sequence: TGCGCCAGCAGCCCCCCGGACAGCCTCTATGGCTACACCTTC. Encoded protein: CASSPPDSLYGYTF.

The chain joins TRBV19 to TRBJ2-1, with 12 positions matching TRBD2. Germline V gene sequence: CDR1 LNHDA, CDR2 SQIVND (reference sequence). This CDR3 contains 15 residues. Trimming took 6 bases from V and 8 from J; bases not matched to a gene: 8. The CDR3 protein is CASRETSGSLDEQFF. The CDR3 nucleotides are TGTGCCAGTAGGGAGACTAGCGGGAGTTTAGATGAGCAGTTCTTC.

The rearrangement uses TRBV7-8 and TRBJ2-5; D unresolved. Trimming removed 7 bases at V and 2 bases at J, with 5 bases between. This CDR3 has 11 amino acids. Germline V gene data show CDR1 as SGHVS and CDR2 as FQNEAQ. CDR3 DNA sequence: TGTGCCAGCACACAGCAAGAGACCCAGTACTTC. Its protein product is CASTQQETQYF.

CDR3 amino acids: CSVGTVEKLFF. CDR3 bases: TGCAGCGTTGGGACAGTCGAAAAACTGTTTTTT. The chain combines TRBV29-1 with TRBJ1-4, with D maybe TRBD1 (6 bases). CDR3 length: 11 residues. Trimming removed 4 bases at V and 8 bases at J, with 8 bases between. Germline V gene sequence: CDR1 SQVTM, CDR2 ANQGSEA.

The rearrangement uses TRBV11-1 and TRBJ1-5, with a tentative D call TRBD1 (5 bases). V shed 2 bases and J shed 7 bases, with 12 bases lying between them. The CDR3 length is 14 residues. Germline lookup yields CDR1 SGHAT and CDR2 FQDESV (reference sequence). This chain's CDR3 is CASSLSGSRQPQHF. The CDR3 DNA reads TGTGCCAGCAGCTTATCAGGGTCGCGGCAGCCCCAGCATTTT.

The CDR3: CASSRTSFYEQYF. CDR3 DNA sequence: TGTGCCAGCAGCCGGACTTCCTTCTACGAGCAGTACTTC. V is TRBV5-4 and J is TRBJ2-7, with a possible D match to TRBD2 (5 bases). Trimming left V 4 bases short and J 3 bases short, with 11 bases between. The CDR3 is made up of 13 amino acids. Germline V CDR1 and CDR2: SGHNT, YYREEE (reference sequence).

In DNA form, the CDR3 reads TGTGCCAGCAGTTTAGCGGGCACAGATACGCAGTATTTT. Its protein is CASSLAGTDTQYF. The chain is built from TRBV28 and TRBJ2-3, with D hard to call. From germline, CDR1 is MDHEN and CDR2 SYDVKM. The CDR3 extends over 13 amino acids. Trimming removed 2 bases at V and 1 base at J, with 4 bases between.

J is TRBJ1-2 and V is TRBV5-1; D perhaps matches TRBD1 (5 bases). Germline V CDR1 and CDR2: SGHRS, YFSETQ. Between the trimmed V and J ends, which lost 4 bases and 7 bases, there was a span of 17 bases. This CDR3 has 14 amino acids. This CDR3 reads CASSRAAGDPGYTF. The CDR3 DNA reads TGCGCCAGCAGCCGCGCGGCGGGGGATCCTGGCTACACCTTC. Using reference TRBV5-1 and TRBJ1-2 for the parts outside the CDR3, the full variable domain is KAGVTQTPRYLIKTRGQQVTLSCSPISGHRSVSWYQQTPGQGLQFLFEYFSETQRNKGNFPGRFSGRQFSNSRSEMNVSTLELGDSALYLCASSRAAGDPGYTFGSGTRLTVV.

The V and J genes are TRBV4-1 and TRBJ2-7; D unclear. The V end lost 1 base, the J end lost 3 bases, and 10 bases lay between the germline ends. CDR1 and CDR2 (germline): MGHRA, YSYEKL. The CDR3 totals 14 residues. CDR3 amino acids: CASSQVSQNYEQYF. The CDR3, as DNA: TGCGCCAGCAGCCAAGTATCCCAGAACTACGAGCAGTACTTC.

The chain carries TRBV11-2 and TRBJ2-1, with D uncertain. The CDR3 loop spans 13 amino acids. Germline CDR1 is SGHAT and CDR2 is FQNNGV. With 5 bases removed from V and 8 bases from J, the gap between germline ends came to 13 bases. CDR3 sequence (DNA): TGTGCCAGCAGCCAGCTAGTGACGGATGAGCAGTTCTTC. Protein: CASSQLVTDEQFF. The full variable domain, in which reference TRBV11-2 and TRBJ2-1 provide the parts outside the CDR3, is EAGVAQSPRYKIIEKRQSVAFWCNPISGHATLYWYQQILGQGPKLLIQFQNNGVVDDSQLPKDRFSAERLKGVDSTLKIQPAKLEDSAVYLCASSQLVTDEQFFGPGTRLTVL.

This sequence joins TRBV15 and TRBJ1-1; 11 nucleotides agree with TRBD1. V shed 3 bases, J shed 1 base, and the junction held 7 bases outside the gene matches. This CDR3 spans 17 amino acids. Per the germline V gene, CDR1 is LNHNV and CDR2 is YYDKDF (reference sequence). The CDR3 loop reads CATSSGDRGFGNTEAFF. CDR3 coding DNA: TGTGCCACCAGCAGTGGGGACAGGGGGTTCGGGAACACTGAAGCTTTCTTT.

V gene TRBV6-5 combines with J gene TRBJ1-1; D ambiguous. With 4 bases removed from V and 2 bases from J, the gap between germline ends came to 14 bases. Germline V gene lookup returns CDR1 MNHEY and CDR2 SVGAGI. The CDR3 covers 15 residues. CDR3: CASSSPGRVNTEAFF. In DNA form, the CDR3 reads TGTGCCAGCAGTTCACCTGGGAGGGTTAACACTGAAGCTTTCTTT.

V is TRBV30 and J is TRBJ1-2; D might be TRBD1 (5 bases). This CDR3 has 13 amino acids. Deletions cut 3 bases from V and 5 bases from J, with 13 bases between. CDR1 is GTSNPN, CDR2 SVGIG, per germline (reference sequence). This CDR3 is CAWRQVSGYGYTF. For the CDR3, the DNA is TGTGCCTGGAGACAGGTCTCCGGGTATGGCTACACCTTC.